Shown below are 29 T cell receptor beta chains from a single sample sequenced in a study of blood T cells in healthy people across ages. The second PCR ran about 6 to 12 cycles with a sample-barcoded 5' primer and J-beta primers. Using its own MiXCR run on the 5' RACE reads, TCRdb lists one record per CDR3 protein. The sample gives 800,000 or so distinct CDR3 sequences, 20% to 30% of which show up once; 3.7% is in the top ten. These data also featured in a second study, about T cells of mothers and their children.

Sequenced: blood. These receptors came from a boy younger than 18 in good health.

In this sample, this clonotype turned up many times. V gene TRBV28 combines with J gene TRBJ2-7; D unclear. Germline assignment: CDR1 MDHEN and CDR2 SYDVKM. The CDR3 consists of 12 residues. V dropped 6 bases and J dropped 3 bases, with 9 bases sitting between them. The CDR3 protein is CASSPELYEQYF. CDR3 in DNA: TGTGCCAGCAGCCCAGAACTCTACGAGCAGTACTTC. The complete variable domain, with remaining parts taken from reference TRBV28 and TRBJ2-7, reads DVKVTQSSRYLVKRTGEKVFLECVQDMDHENMFWYRQDPGLGLRLIYFSYDVKMKEKGDIPEGYSVSREKKERFSLILESASTNQTSMYLCASSPELYEQYFGPGTRLTVT.

This chain links TRBV5-1 with TRBJ2-1; D gene unclear. The CDR3 contains 11 residues. The germline CDR1 and CDR2 sequences are SGHRS and YFSETQ. Trimming took 2 bases from V and 7 from J, leaving 4 bases between them. The CDR3, as DNA: TGCGCCAGCAGCTTTGCGAATGAGCAGTTCTTC. Protein sequence: CASSFANEQFF.

As for this clonotype: Sequence at one end of the junction differs from germline and may be a read error. The rearrangement uses TRBV27 and TRBJ2-3; unclear D gene. The germline V gene encodes CDR1 MNHEY and CDR2 SMNVEV (reference sequence). The CDR3 is 15 amino acids. The CDR3 sequence is CASSLRLFIGDTQYF. The CDR3 DNA is TGCGCCAGCAGTTTGCGTCTCTTTATTGGAGATACGCAGTATTTT.

This chain uses TRBV3-1 with TRBJ2-2; TRBD1 is a possible D gene (6 bases). The V and J ends lost 1 base and 0 bases respectively, with 12 bases between them. The CDR3 is 17 amino acids. Germline V gene data show CDR1 as LGHDT and CDR2 as YNNKEL (reference sequence). The CDR3 DNA reads as TGTGCCAGCAGCCAAGGGACAGCTCCCCCGAACACCGGGGAGCTGTTTTTT. This gives the protein CASSQGTAPPNTGELFF.

V and J are TRBV6-6 and TRBJ2-5; D not resolved. V gave up 5 bases and J gave up 0 bases, with 10 bases separating them. The germline V gene has CDR1 MNHNY and CDR2 SVGAGI (reference sequence). The CDR3 is 14 residues long. CDR3 amino acids: CASSRPEYQETQYF. The CDR3 DNA is TGTGCCAGCAGTCGCCCAGAGTACCAAGAGACCCAGTACTTC.

This clonotype was observed a few times. The rearrangement joins TRBV24-1 to TRBJ1-1; perhaps TRBD1 as D (5 bases). Germline-derived CDR1 and CDR2 are KGHDR and SFDVKD. Deletions cut 1 base from V and 4 bases from J, with 6 bases between. The CDR3 has 13 residues. DNA of the CDR3: TGTGCCACCAGTGATTTCGGGGGCACTGAAGCTTTCTTT. Translation gives CATSDFGGTEAFF.

This clonotype appeared many times. The CDR3 coding sequence is TGTGCCAGCAGCAACCCGGGACTCAACACCGGGGAGCTGTTTTTT. This codes for CASSNPGLNTGELFF. This chain connects TRBV7-2 to TRBJ2-2; perhaps TRBD2 as D (6 bases). CDR1 and CDR2 from the germline V gene are SGHTA and FQGNSA. This CDR3 region has 15 residues. V was shortened by 5 bases and J by 2 bases, with 12 bases between the two germline ends.

J is TRBJ2-6 and V is TRBV5-1; 11 nucleotides agree with TRBD1. The CDR3 sequence is 19 residues long. V was pared by 5 bases and J by 2 bases, with 12 bases of the junction left unmatched. Per the germline V gene, CDR1 is SGHRS and CDR2 is YFSETQ. CDR3 in amino acids: CASSLATGTGGTGANVLTF. The CDR3 DNA reads TGCGCCAGCAGTCTTGCAACCGGGACAGGGGGGACTGGGGCCAACGTCCTGACTTTC.

This rearrangement joins TRBV27 to TRBJ2-5; D is unclear. CDR3 length equals 13 residues. V lost 2 bases and J lost 5, with 9 bases in between. CDR1 is MNHEY and CDR2 is SMNVEV in the germline V gene (reference sequence). The CDR3 is CASSLISSETQYF. In DNA form, the CDR3 reads TGTGCCAGCAGTTTAATTTCCTCGGAGACCCAGTACTTC.

The chain is built from TRBV28 and TRBJ2-1; D call uncertain. The CDR3 runs 15 residues. Between the trimmed V and J ends, which lost 8 bases and 0 bases, there was a span of 14 bases. The germline V gene has CDR1 MDHEN and CDR2 SYDVKM. This CDR3 reads CASFEDRGSYNEQFF. DNA of the CDR3: TGTGCCAGCTTTGAGGACCGAGGCTCCTACAATGAGCAGTTCTTC.

A few counts support this clonotype. This chain connects TRBV7-8 to TRBJ2-7, with D perhaps being TRBD1 or TRBD2 (5 bases each). The germline V gene encodes CDR1 SGHVS and CDR2 FQNEAQ. V lost 5 bases to trimming and J lost 6 bases, with 23 bases between them. This CDR3 contains 16 residues. The CDR3 sequence: CASSGGTVRGDGEQYF. The CDR3 nucleotides read TGTGCCAGCAGCGGGGGAACGGTGCGTGGGGACGGCGAGCAGTACTTC. Filled out from reference TRBV7-8 and TRBJ2-7, the complete variable domain reads GAGVSQSPRYKVAKRGQDVALRCDPISGHVSLFWYQQALGQGPEFLTYFQNEAQLDKSGLPSDRFFAERPEGSVSTLKIQRTQQEDSAVYLCASSGGTVRGDGEQYFGPGTRLTVT.

The chain employs TRBV4-3 and TRBJ2-5; 7 bases match TRBD1. The DNA end lines up better with TRBJ2-7; the J call may be wrong. From germline, CDR1 is LGHNA and CDR2 YSLEER. CDR3 length: 15 residues. The CDR3 protein is CASSQEWDRAYEQYF. In DNA form, the CDR3 reads TGCGCCAGCAGCCAAGAGTGGGACAGAGCCTACGAGCAGTACTTC.

The table lists this clonotype with a few counts. This chain uses TRBV4-2 with TRBJ2-7; TRBD2 is a possible D gene (5 bases). V was shortened by 1 base and J by 3 bases, with 13 bases between the two germline ends. The CDR3 consists of 15 residues. The V gene's germline CDR1 is LGHNA and CDR2 YNFKEQ. The CDR3 region is CASSQVRLAGYEQYF. As DNA, the CDR3 is TGTGCCAGCAGCCAAGTCCGCCTAGCAGGCTACGAGCAGTACTTC.

The rearrangement uses TRBV12-5 and TRBJ1-2; D is possibly TRBD1 (6 bases). Germline V gene data show CDR1 as LGHNT and CDR2 as FRNRAP. The CDR3 loop spans 12 amino acids. V gave up 2 bases and J gave up 6 bases, with 7 bases separating them. The CDR3 region is CASGLYRDGYTF. CDR3 nucleotides: TGTGCTAGTGGTTTGTACAGGGATGGCTACACCTTC.

The J gene is TRBJ2-5, the V gene TRBV4-3; 7 nucleotides line up with TRBD1. Trimming removed 0 bases from V and 5 bases from J; junction bases left unmatched: 6. Germline CDR1 and CDR2: LGHNA and YSLEER. The CDR3 extends over 15 amino acids. CDR3: CASSQDVTGPETQYF. DNA for the CDR3: TGCGCCAGCAGCCAAGATGTGACAGGGCCCGAGACCCAGTACTTC.

The chain joins TRBV10-3 to TRBJ2-7, with D possibly matching TRBD1 (5 bases). CDR3 length: 13 amino acids. In germline, CDR1 is ENHRY, CDR2 SYGVKD. The V end lost 10 bases, the J end lost 0 bases, and 13 bases lay between the germline ends. This CDR3 reads CASNQGFSYEQYF. As DNA, the CDR3 is TGTGCCAGCAATCAGGGTTTCTCCTACGAGCAGTACTTC.

The chain recombines TRBV29-1 with TRBJ1-2; 7 nucleotides align to TRBD1. The germline V gene encodes CDR1 SQVTM and CDR2 ANQGSEA. The V segment lost 7 bases and the J segment 1 base; nucleotides outside the gene matches: 18. The CDR3 extends over 17 amino acids. The CDR3 loop is CSALPTGQEGLNYGYTF. The CDR3, as DNA: TGCAGCGCCCTCCCAACCGGACAGGAGGGGCTTAACTATGGCTACACCTTC.

This clonotype was counted only a few times. CDR3 residues: CASSQVTHNEQFF. The CDR3 nucleotides are TGTGCCAGCAGCCAAGTAACTCACAATGAGCAGTTCTTC. The chain joins TRBV14 to TRBJ2-7, with D unclear. The J call is in doubt because the DNA end fits TRBJ2-1 better. CDR1 is SGHDN and CDR2 is FVKESK in the germline V gene. The CDR3 consists of 13 residues.

The rearrangement links TRBV5-1 to TRBJ2-1, with D possibly called TRBD1 or TRBD2 (6 bases each). The DNA end is more similar to TRBJ2-7, so the J call may be wrong. This CDR3 has 13 amino acids. Germline V gene data show CDR1 as SGHRS and CDR2 as YFSETQ. The CDR3 DNA follows: TGCGCCAGCGGGCGGGACACCTCCTACGAGCAGTACTTC. The encoded protein is CASGRDTSYEQYF.

The chain combines TRBV28 with TRBJ2-5; perhaps TRBD1 as D (6 bases). With 7 bases removed from V and 0 bases from J, the gap between germline ends came to 15 bases. The CDR3 is made up of 15 amino acids. The germline gives CDR1 MDHEN, CDR2 SYDVKM. CDR3 residues: CASISRGPHQETQYF. CDR3 nucleotide sequence: TGTGCCAGCATTTCCAGGGGCCCCCACCAAGAGACCCAGTACTTC.

This clonotype was detected many times. V usage is TRBV29-1 and J usage is TRBJ2-1; possible D gene TRBD2, 5 bases. This CDR3 spans 13 amino acids. The V and J ends lost 8 bases and 0 bases respectively, with 11 bases between them. Germline V gene lookup returns CDR1 SQVTM and CDR2 ANQGSEA. The CDR3 loop reads CSLRGSSYNEQFF. The CDR3 DNA reads TGCAGCCTACGGGGAAGCTCCTACAATGAGCAGTTCTTC.

The chain links TRBV6-1 to TRBJ1-6; D gene unclear. The CDR3 has 15 residues. Germline-derived CDR1 and CDR2 are MNHNS and SASEGT. Deletions cut 3 bases from V and 5 bases from J, with 11 bases between. The CDR3 coding sequence is TGTGCCAGCAGTGACTATAGGGAAAATAATTCACCCCTCCACTTT. Translating it yields CASSDYRENNSPLHF.

The V and J genes are TRBV12-5 and TRBJ2-1; D is undetermined. The V gene's germline CDR1 is LGHNT and CDR2 FRNRAP. The V end lost 1 base, the J end lost 0 bases, and 10 bases lay between the germline ends. This CDR3 region has 16 residues. The CDR3 bases are TGTGCTAGTGGTTTGGGGCTTGCTAGCTCCTACAATGAGCAGTTCTTC. Amino acids: CASGLGLASSYNEQFF.

In its sample, this clonotype was seen a few times. The chain uses TRBV10-2 and TRBJ2-5, with 9 bases that match TRBD1. The junction had 13 bases not matched to a gene; V was cut back by 8 bases and J by 3 bases. The length of the CDR3 is 16 residues. The germline CDR1 and CDR2 sequences are WSHSY and SAAADI. CDR3 DNA: TGCGCCAGCTTGCGACAGGGGGGCCCCTGGGAAGAGACCCAGTACTTC. Protein sequence: CASLRQGGPWEETQYF.

The J gene is TRBJ1-1, the V gene TRBV5-5; tentative D call: TRBD1 (6 bases). V was pared by 0 bases and J by 5 bases, with 14 bases between. Per the germline V gene, CDR1 is SGHKS and CDR2 is YYEKEE (reference sequence). The CDR3 runs to 15 residues. DNA for the CDR3: TGTGCCAGCAGCTTGGTACCCAGGGGTGAAACTGAAGCTTTCTTT. This encodes CASSLVPRGETEAFF.

J is TRBJ2-1 and V is TRBV7-3; tentatively, D is TRBD2 (6 bases). This CDR3 contains 15 residues. With 5 bases removed from V and 4 bases from J, the gap between germline ends came to 15 bases. In germline, CDR1 is SGHTA, CDR2 FQGTGA. The CDR3 region is CASSADGSFYNEQFF. DNA for the CDR3: TGTGCCAGCAGCGCCGACGGGAGCTTTTACAATGAGCAGTTCTTC.

This clonotype was counted only a few times. The genes are TRBV10-3 and TRBJ2-5; no definite D call. Deletions cut 4 bases from V and 5 bases from J, with 8 bases between. This CDR3 is 12 amino acids long. Germline loops: CDR1 ENHRY, CDR2 SYGVKD. The CDR3 here is CAISGPRETQYF. CDR3 in DNA: TGTGCCATCAGTGGGCCTCGGGAGACCCAGTACTTC.

The rearrangement links TRBV11-2 to TRBJ1-2; 7 bases agree with TRBD1. Trimming at V came to 1 base and at J to 3 bases, leaving 14 bases not matched to a gene. The germline gives CDR1 SGHAT, CDR2 FQNNGV. The CDR3 contains 18 residues. The CDR3 spells CASSLGPGGFGTYYGYTF. In DNA, the CDR3 is TGTGCCAGCAGCTTAGGTCCAGGGGGTTTTGGAACTTACTATGGCTACACCTTC.

This clonotype turned up a few times. An end of the junction differs from the germline gene, which may be a read error. The chain uses TRBV6-1 and TRBJ2-7; 9 nucleotides align to TRBD1. Looked up from germline, CDR1 is MNHNS and CDR2 is SASEGT. This CDR3 spans 14 amino acids. The CDR3 DNA is TGTGCCGGACGTCCCGGGACAGGGACCTACGAGCAGCACTTC. This sequence encodes CAGRPGTGTYEQHF.